Listed here are 8 T cell receptor beta chains from one sample, sequenced in a study of PD-L1 blockade in urothelial cancer. This table comes from immunoSEQ multiplex PCR, and its TCRdb copy is limited to in-frame clones, with some not included. The sample records tens of thousands of clones, about 83% being singletons. Time point: pretreatment peripheral blood. The sequencing here drew on PBMCs, taken around atezolizumab (anti-PD-L1) treatment. The receptors were gathered from a man between 60 and 75 years old with urothelial cancer.

The rearrangement links TRBV10-1 to TRBJ1-5, with D hard to call. V lost 6 bases and J 0 bases, leaving 6 bases between the germline ends. CDR3 length: 13 residues. Germline loops: CDR1 WNHNN, CDR2 SYGVQD (reference sequence). The CDR3 region is CASSLYSNQPQHF. The CDR3 DNA reads TGCGCCAGCAGCCTCTATAGCAATCAGCCCCAGCATTTT.

V gene TRBV19 combines with J gene TRBJ2-1; tentatively, D is TRBD2 (6 bases). From germline, CDR1 is LNHDA and CDR2 SQIVND (reference sequence). There are 17 residues in the CDR3. The V and J ends lost 6 bases and 0 bases respectively, with 18 bases between them. DNA of the CDR3: TGTGCCAGTAGGGCCGGGAGCTCGCTGAGCTCCTACAATGAGCAGTTCTTC. Translating it yields CASRAGSSLSSYNEQFF.

The chain employs TRBV19 and TRBJ2-7, with TRBD1 as a possible D gene (6 bases). The CDR3 has 14 residues. V shed 3 bases and J shed 6 bases, with 15 bases lying between them. The germline CDR1 and CDR2 sequences are LNHDA and SQIVND (reference sequence). The CDR3 DNA reads as TGTGCCAGTAGTATGCAGGGGATCAGGGCCGAGCAGTACTTC. Its translation is CASSMQGIRAEQYF.

This chain uses TRBV7-6 with TRBJ2-3; the match to TRBD2 covers 9 bases. In germline, CDR1 is SGHVS, CDR2 FNYEAQ. The CDR3 loop spans 18 amino acids. With V trimmed by 7 bases and J by 2 bases, 16 bases remained unmatched. CDR3 sequence reads: CASTLRVWASGNTDTQYF. Here the CDR3 DNA reads TGTGCCAGCACCCTTAGGGTCTGGGCTAGCGGGAACACAGATACGCAGTATTTT. Together with reference TRBV7-6 and TRBJ2-3, the CDR3 gives the full variable domain: GAGVSQSPRYKVTKRGQDVALRCDPISGHVSLYWYRQALGQGPEFLTYFNYEAQQDKSGLPNDRFSAERPEGSISTLTIQRTEQRDSAMYRCASTLRVWASGNTDTQYFGPGTRLTVL.

The J gene is TRBJ1-3, the V gene TRBV5-1, with 10 bases fitting TRBD1. Germline CDR1 SGHRS, CDR2 YFSETQ. Trimming removed 2 bases from V and 4 bases from J; junction bases left unmatched: 18. The CDR3 covers 20 residues. CDR3 nucleotides: TGCGCCAGCAGCTTCCAAATGACATCCCCAGACAGGGGGCCCGGAAACACCATATATTTT. As protein: CASSFQMTSPDRGPGNTIYF.

The V and J genes are TRBV19 and TRBJ2-7; 12 nucleotides align to TRBD2. The CDR3 runs to 15 residues. Germline trimming cut 5 bases from V and 4 bases from J; bases unmatched to any gene: 6. Germline assignment: CDR1 LNHDA and CDR2 SQIVND (reference sequence). The CDR3 loop is CASSSRTSGIYEQYF. The CDR3 bases are TGTGCCAGTAGTTCCCGGACTAGCGGGATTTACGAGCAGTACTTC.

The count of this clone is one. This chain joins TRBV19 and TRBJ2-3; 8 bases agree with TRBD2. The CDR3 sequence is 14 residues long. The V gene end was trimmed by 6 bases and the J gene end by 2 bases; junction bases not matched to a gene: 4. CDR1 and CDR2 (germline): LNHDA, SQIVND (reference sequence). The CDR3 bases are TGTGCCAGTAGCCCTAGCGGGCACACAGATACGCAGTATTTT. Protein: CASSPSGHTDTQYF.

The V gene is TRBV19, the J gene TRBJ2-5; D is perhaps TRBD1 (6 bases). CDR1 is LNHDA, CDR2 SQIVND, per germline (reference sequence). Trimming took off 6 bases at V and 5 bases at J, with 13 bases between the two ends. The CDR3 sequence is 13 residues long. The CDR3 is CASRSGASETQYF. In DNA, the CDR3 is TGTGCCAGTAGGTCAGGGGCTAGCGAGACCCAGTACTTC.